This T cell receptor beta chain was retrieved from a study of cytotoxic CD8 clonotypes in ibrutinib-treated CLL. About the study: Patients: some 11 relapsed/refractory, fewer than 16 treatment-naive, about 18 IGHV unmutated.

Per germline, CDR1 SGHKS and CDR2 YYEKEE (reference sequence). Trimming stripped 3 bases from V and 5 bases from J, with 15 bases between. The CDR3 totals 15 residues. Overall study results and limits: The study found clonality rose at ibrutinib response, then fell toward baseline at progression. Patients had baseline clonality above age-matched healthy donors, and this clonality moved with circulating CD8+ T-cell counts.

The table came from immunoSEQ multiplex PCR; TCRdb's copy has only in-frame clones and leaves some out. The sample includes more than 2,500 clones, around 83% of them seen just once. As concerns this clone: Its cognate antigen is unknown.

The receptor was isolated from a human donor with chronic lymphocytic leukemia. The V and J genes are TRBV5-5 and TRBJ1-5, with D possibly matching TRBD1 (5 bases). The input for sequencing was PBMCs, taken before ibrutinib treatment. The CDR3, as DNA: TGTGCCAGCAGCTGGGGCGGGGGGTTGGATCAGCCCCAGCATTTT. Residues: CASSWGGGLDQPQHF.